The T cell receptor beta chain described here comes from a study of blood T cell repertoires in COVID-19. The germline gives CDR1 SGHRS, CDR2 YFSETQ. The CDR3 loop spans 16 amino acids. V lost 4 bases, J lost 8 bases, and 11 bases stayed unmatched. Generated by immunoSEQ multiplex PCR, the TCRdb table keeps only in-frame clones and is missing some. The sample lists over 75,000 clones, roughly 90% occurring once. Sequencing used peripheral blood. The chain employs TRBV5-1 and TRBJ2-1, with TRBD2 matching over 11 bases. This clonotype was obtained from a woman older than 75 with acute or convalescent COVID-19. The CDR3 DNA follows: TGCGCCAGCAGCATATTACTAGCGGGAGTAAAAGATGAGCAGTTCTTC. Protein: CASSILLAGVKDEQFF.